What follows are 31 T cell receptor beta chains derived from one specimen sequenced in a study of blood T cell repertoires in COVID-19. Clones were read by immunoSEQ multiplex PCR, and TCRdb kept only the in-frame ones, dropping some. Among about 48,000 clones, 86% were seen once, and the ten largest hold less than 3%. Sequenced: peripheral blood. Every receptor here comes from a woman older than 75 with COVID-19, enrolled during active disease.

This chain connects TRBV12-3 or TRBV12-4 to TRBJ2-3, with unresolved D. V lost 3 bases to trimming and J lost 1 base, with 2 bases between them. The CDR3 spans 12 residues. The CDR3 DNA reads as TGTGCCAGCAGTTTCGGCACAGATACGCAGTATTTT. As protein: CASSFGTDTQYF.

V usage is TRBV6-2 or TRBV6-3 and J usage is TRBJ2-7; tentative D call: TRBD2 (6 bases). Looked up from germline, CDR1 is MNHEY and CDR2 is SVGEGT. Trimming left V 4 bases short and J 0 bases short, with 16 bases between. The CDR3 is 16 amino acids. The DNA of the CDR3 is TGTGCCAGCAGTTTAAACCGGGACGGGAGCTCCTACGAGCAGTACTTC. Amino acids: CASSLNRDGSSYEQYF.

The chain carries TRBV2 and TRBJ2-1, with 7 bases lining up with TRBD2. Germline lookup yields CDR1 SNHLY and CDR2 FYNNEI. The CDR3 loop spans 14 amino acids. V shed 6 bases and J 7 bases; nucleotides not matched to a gene: 9. The CDR3 sequence is CASRLKRGGNEQFF. Here the CDR3 DNA reads TGTGCCAGCAGGCTAAAGCGGGGTGGTAATGAGCAGTTCTTC. Using reference TRBV2 and TRBJ2-1 for the parts outside the CDR3, the full variable domain is EPEVTQTPSHQVTQMGQEVILRCVPISNHLYFYWYRQILGQKVEFLVSFYNNEISEKSEIFDDQFSVERPDGSNFTLKIRSTKLEDSAMYFCASRLKRGGNEQFFGPGTRLTVL.

This sequence joins TRBV6-1 and TRBJ1-3; maybe TRBD1 (5 bases). Deletions cut 4 bases from V and 0 bases from J, with 13 bases between. The CDR3 totals 16 residues. Germline values: CDR1 MNHNS, CDR2 SASEGT. CDR3 loop: CASSAGTLHSGNTIYF. CDR3 DNA sequence: TGTGCCAGCAGTGCCGGGACTCTTCACTCTGGAAACACCATATATTTT.

The CDR3 bases are TGCGCCAGCAGCTTGACCCCTCCGGGAGAGACCCAGTACTTC. Its translation: CASSLTPPGETQYF. J is TRBJ2-5 and V is TRBV5-1, with unresolved D. The germline V gene has CDR1 SGHRS and CDR2 YFSETQ. Trimming shortened V by 1 base and J by 4 bases, and 11 bases separated the two germline ends. The CDR3 totals 14 residues.

The gene calls are TRBV7-9 and TRBJ1-2; 8 bases are a match to TRBD1. Germline V CDR1 and CDR2: SEHNR, FQNEAQ (reference sequence). The V and J ends lost 5 bases and 5 bases, in that order; junction bases with no gene match: 13. This CDR3 comprises 16 residues. The CDR3 spells CASSELSVRGRYGYTF. The DNA of the CDR3 is TGTGCCAGCAGCGAATTATCGGTCAGGGGGCGTTATGGCTACACCTTC.

The chain is built from TRBV2 and TRBJ1-4; TRBD1 agrees at 9 bases. Germline values: CDR1 SNHLY, CDR2 FYNNEI. This CDR3 has 14 residues. With V trimmed by 6 bases and J by 4 bases, 3 bases remained unmatched. CDR3 amino acids: CASRDRGINEKLFF. The CDR3 DNA reads as TGTGCCAGCAGGGACAGGGGAATTAATGAAAAACTGTTTTTT.

Worth noting for this clone: One end of the junction does not line up with germline, which may come from a read error. This sequence joins TRBV7-7 and TRBJ2-7; TRBD1 agrees at 11 bases. This CDR3 is 14 amino acids long. From germline, CDR1 is SSHAT and CDR2 FNYEAQ (reference sequence). The CDR3 sequence: CASSPRTGGNEQYF. The CDR3 DNA reads TGTGCTAGCAGCCCCCGGACAGGGGGCAACGAGCAGTACTTC.

V gene TRBV29-1 combines with J gene TRBJ2-1; TRBD2 aligns across 13 bases. There are 14 residues in the CDR3. Germline values: CDR1 SQVTM, CDR2 ANQGSEA. The trim removed 8 bases at V and 7 bases at J, leaving 8 bases unmatched. CDR3 nucleotides: TGCAGCATGCGGACTAGCGGGAGTTTAAATGAGCAGTTCTTC. Protein: CSMRTSGSLNEQFF.

The chain has TRBV9 and TRBJ2-5; 7 bases are a match to TRBD1. The germline V gene has CDR1 SGDLS and CDR2 YYNGEE. Losses at the gene ends were 4 bases for V and 5 bases for J; bases not matched to a gene: 5. The CDR3 sequence is 13 residues long. The CDR3: CASSQGVWETQYF. The CDR3 DNA sequence: TGTGCCAGCAGCCAGGGGGTATGGGAGACCCAGTACTTC.

The CDR3: CASSLIGQDTGELFF. The CDR3 DNA is TGTGCCAGCAGCCTCATAGGACAAGACACCGGGGAGCTGTTTTTT. The V and J genes are TRBV11-2 and TRBJ2-2; tentative D call: TRBD1 (5 bases). Germline loops: CDR1 SGHAT, CDR2 FQNNGV. Trimming stripped 5 bases from V and 3 bases from J, with 13 bases between. This CDR3 region has 15 residues.

V usage is TRBV7-9 and J usage is TRBJ1-4; TRBD1 matches at 7 bases. Germline CDR1 is SEHNR and CDR2 is FQNEAQ (reference sequence). The CDR3 has 13 amino acids. The V and J ends lost 5 bases and 8 bases, in that order; junction bases with no gene match: 5. CDR3 sequence (DNA): TGTGCCAGCAGCCTAAACAGGGGAGAAAAACTGTTTTTT. It encodes CASSLNRGEKLFF. Complete variable domain (other parts from reference TRBV7-9 and TRBJ1-4): DTGVSQNPRHKITKRGQNVTFRCDPISEHNRLYWYRQTLGQGPEFLTYFQNEAQLEKSRLLSDRFSAERPKGSFSTLEIQRTEQGDSAMYLCASSLNRGEKLFFGSGTQLSVL.

This clone showed up just once. The chain links TRBV5-5 to TRBJ2-1; 8 nucleotides line up with TRBD1. The CDR3 sequence is 13 residues long. Germline trimming cut 0 bases from V and 9 bases from J; bases unmatched to any gene: 2. Germline V gene sequence: CDR1 SGHKS, CDR2 YYEKEE (reference sequence). The CDR3 spells CASSLATGAEQFF. In DNA form, the CDR3 reads TGTGCCAGCAGCTTGGCGACAGGGGCTGAGCAGTTCTTC.

The chain carries TRBV5-5 and TRBJ2-3; D gene unclear. The CDR3 is made up of 16 amino acids. The V end was cut by 0 bases, the J end by 0 bases, with 11 bases between. The V gene's germline CDR1 is SGHKS and CDR2 YYEKEE (reference sequence). CDR3 amino acids: CASSLGSSLSTDTQYF. CDR3 coding DNA: TGTGCCAGCAGCTTGGGTAGTTCCCTTAGCACAGATACGCAGTATTTT.

The chain couples TRBV6-5 to TRBJ2-1, with D perhaps TRBD2 (6 bases). Germline CDR1 is MNHEY and CDR2 is SVGAGI. The CDR3 length is 13 residues. V shed 6 bases and J shed 9 bases, with 15 bases lying between them. The CDR3 reads CASRSTRAGEQFF. The CDR3 DNA follows: TGTGCCAGCAGGAGCACTAGAGCGGGTGAGCAGTTCTTC.

V usage is TRBV4-1 and J usage is TRBJ1-2; D gene unclear. Germline CDR1 reads MGHRA; CDR2 reads YSYEKL. V was cut by 0 bases and J by 4 bases, with 9 bases left in between. This CDR3 has 14 amino acids. The CDR3 DNA sequence: TGCGCCAGCAGCCAAGAGTCGGCAGGCTATGGCTACACCTTC. It encodes CASSQESAGYGYTF.

This clone showed up just once. V gene TRBV11-2 combines with J gene TRBJ1-1, with a tentative D call TRBD1 (5 bases). The V end lost 1 base, the J end lost 10 bases, and 16 bases lay between the germline ends. CDR3 length equals 14 residues. Looked up from germline, CDR1 is SGHAT and CDR2 is FQNNGV. The CDR3 DNA reads TGTGCCAGCAGCTTAGTGTGGGGACTCCCCCGAGCTTTCTTT. This codes for CASSLVWGLPRAFF.

This sequence joins TRBV28 and TRBJ1-6; tentative D call: TRBD1 (5 bases). The CDR3 loop spans 18 amino acids. Germline lookup yields CDR1 MDHEN and CDR2 SYDVKM. Trimming took off 4 bases at V and 0 bases at J, with 16 bases between the two ends. The CDR3 spells CASSSRQTINSYNSPLHF. The DNA of the CDR3 is TGTGCCAGCAGTTCAAGACAGACGATTAACTCCTATAATTCACCCCTCCACTTT.

This rearrangement joins TRBV5-5 to TRBJ2-7, with 7 bases lining up with TRBD1. Germline-derived CDR1 and CDR2 are SGHKS and YYEKEE (reference sequence). The V segment lost 2 bases and the J segment 3 bases; nucleotides outside the gene matches: 11. The CDR3 covers 16 residues. CDR3 loop: CASSFKLQGLVYEQYF. The CDR3 DNA sequence: TGTGCCAGCAGCTTTAAATTACAGGGGCTTGTCTACGAGCAGTACTTC.

This chain links TRBV10-2 with TRBJ2-7; 7 bases align to TRBD2. The CDR3 runs to 14 residues. The V and J ends lost 3 bases and 4 bases, in that order; junction bases with no gene match: 6. Looked up from germline, CDR1 is WSHSY and CDR2 is SAAADI. CDR3 coding DNA: TGCGCCAGCAGTGAAGCGGGGCCGACGTACGAGCAGTACTTC. It encodes CASSEAGPTYEQYF.

The chain's CDR3 is CASSSPGTGGYEQYF. As DNA, the CDR3 is TGCGCCAGCAGCTCCCCCGGGACAGGGGGCTACGAGCAGTACTTC. The genes are TRBV5-1 and TRBJ2-7, with 11 bases fitting TRBD1. With V trimmed by 3 bases and J by 3 bases, 5 bases remained unmatched. This CDR3 has 15 residues. Per the germline V gene, CDR1 is SGHRS and CDR2 is YFSETQ.

The chain employs TRBV6-1 and TRBJ2-3; TRBD1 aligns across 8 bases. Germline assignment: CDR1 MNHNS and CDR2 SASEGT. The CDR3 length is 16 residues. V shed 4 bases and J 7 bases; nucleotides not matched to a gene: 13. The CDR3 nucleotides read TGTGCCAGCAGTGGGGCCCGGGACAGGCCGGGATATACGCAGTATTTT. Residues: CASSGARDRPGYTQYF.

The chain uses TRBV5-6 and TRBJ1-2; TRBD1 aligns across 12 bases. The length of the CDR3 is 15 residues. With 3 bases clipped from V and 8 bases from J, the junction kept 8 bases outside the gene matches. Germline V gene data show CDR1 as SGHDT and CDR2 as YYEEEE. CDR3 sequence (DNA): TGTGCCAGCAGCTCCCGGGACAGGGGGCATGGGGGCTACACCTTC. This encodes CASSSRDRGHGGYTF.

The rearrangement uses TRBV29-1 and TRBJ1-2, with D unresolved. V was clipped by 3 bases and J by 2 bases, with 16 bases between them. The CDR3 runs 15 residues. Germline values: CDR1 SQVTM, CDR2 ANQGSEA. CDR3 nucleotide sequence: TGCAGCGTTGAGGGAGCTGGGGATAGGAACTATGGCTACACCTTC. It is translated as CSVEGAGDRNYGYTF. Full variable domain (rest looked up from reference TRBV29-1 and TRBJ1-2): SAVISQKPSRDICQRGTSLTIQCQVDSQVTMMFWYRQQPGQSLTLIATANQGSEATYESGFVIDKFPISRPNLTFSTLTVSNMSPEDSSIYLCSVEGAGDRNYGYTFGSGTRLTVV.

This clone was picked up a small number of times. The gene calls are TRBV5-1 and TRBJ1-2, with TRBD1 matching 7 bases. The CDR3 runs to 17 residues. Looked up from germline, CDR1 is SGHRS and CDR2 is YFSETQ. Trimming cost V 0 bases and J 8 bases; bases outside gene matches: 16. As DNA, the CDR3 is TGCGCCAGCAGCTTGGTGACAGGGCCAGGTCCCCTAGGAGGCTACACCTTC. This codes for CASSLVTGPGPLGGYTF.

The chain joins TRBV6-5 to TRBJ2-7; maybe TRBD1 (6 bases). Trimming removed 4 bases from V and 2 bases from J, with 12 bases in between. The length of the CDR3 is 14 residues. Germline-derived CDR1 and CDR2 are MNHEY and SVGAGI. CDR3 region: CASSSRTVAYEQYF. For the CDR3, the DNA is TGTGCCAGCAGTTCCCGGACAGTCGCCTACGAGCAGTACTTC.

The chain has TRBV5-8 and TRBJ1-5; 7 bases are shared with TRBD1. V shed 4 bases, J shed 3 bases, and the junction held 7 bases outside the gene matches. Per the germline V gene, CDR1 is SGHTS and CDR2 is YDEGEE. This CDR3 has 15 residues. CDR3 sequence reads: CASSTDRYPNQPQHF. CDR3 sequence (DNA): TGTGCCAGCAGCACGGACAGGTATCCCAATCAGCCCCAGCATTTT.

V is TRBV28 and J is TRBJ1-1; D possibly corresponds to TRBD1 (5 bases). CDR3 length: 14 residues. Trimming removed 5 bases from V and 5 bases from J, with 15 bases in between. Per the germline V gene, CDR1 is MDHEN and CDR2 is SYDVKM. CDR3 DNA sequence: TGTGCCAGCAGTCTCAGGGCCCCCGTTACTGAAGCTTTCTTT. This translates into CASSLRAPVTEAFF.

The gene calls are TRBV28 and TRBJ1-1; D gene unclear. Germline-derived CDR1 and CDR2 are MDHEN and SYDVKM. V lost 3 bases to trimming and J lost 8 bases, with 10 bases between them. The CDR3 is made up of 12 amino acids. The CDR3 DNA is TGTGCCAGCAGTTTGACAAACGCCGAAGCTTTCTTT. Amino acids: CASSLTNAEAFF.

This chain joins TRBV7-2 and TRBJ1-2; tentative D call: TRBD1 (6 bases). CDR1 is SGHTA, CDR2 FQGNSA, per germline. V lost 6 bases to trimming and J lost 3 bases, with 23 bases between them. The CDR3 runs 17 residues. The CDR3 DNA follows: TGTGCCAGCAGTTTCGCCCCCCTAGGACAGTCTGACTATGGCTACACCTTC. Its protein is CASSFAPLGQSDYGYTF.

This chain joins TRBV29-1 and TRBJ1-2, with 8 nucleotides matching TRBD1. V shed 4 bases, J shed 1 base, and the junction held 8 bases outside the gene matches. Germline-derived CDR1 and CDR2 are SQVTM and ANQGSEA. This CDR3 contains 15 residues. CDR3 protein: CSVGGQGVGNYGYTF. The CDR3 region has the DNA TGCAGCGTTGGTGGACAGGGAGTTGGTAACTATGGCTACACCTTC.